One sample yielded the 7 T cell receptor beta chains listed below, sequenced in a study of T cell changes during pregnancy in multiple sclerosis. The data were produced by immunoSEQ multiplex PCR, yet TCRdb's version contains in-frame clones alone and is incomplete. Of 55,000 to 75,000 clones detected, roughly nine tenths appear once; the ten largest clones hold 1.4% to 1.5%. The source was peripheral blood, collected after pregnancy. The receptors come from a female donor with multiple sclerosis, enrolled in a pregnancy study.

V usage is TRBV6-5 and J usage is TRBJ2-7, with 9 bases matching TRBD2. This CDR3 is 15 amino acids long. From germline, CDR1 is MNHEY and CDR2 SVGAGI. V lost 6 bases to trimming and J lost 0 bases; unmatched junction nucleotides: 6. The CDR3 nucleotides read TGTGCCAGCAGCCCTAGCGGGACGAGCTCCTACGAGCAGTACTTC. As protein: CASSPSGTSSYEQYF.

The rearrangement links TRBV29-1 to TRBJ2-7; a weak D match, TRBD2 (6 bases). Germline lookup yields CDR1 SQVTM and CDR2 ANQGSEA. Trimming cost V 5 bases and J 0 bases, with 8 bases left between them. The CDR3 contains 12 residues. The CDR3 here is CSVREFSYEQYF. As DNA, the CDR3 is TGCAGCGTTCGGGAGTTCTCCTACGAGCAGTACTTC.

The rearrangement uses TRBV6-1 and TRBJ2-3, with a tentative D call TRBD1 (6 bases). V lost 3 bases to trimming and J lost 4 bases, with 8 bases between them. Per germline, CDR1 MNHNS and CDR2 SASEGT. There are 13 residues in the CDR3. The CDR3 loop reads CASSDAGADTQYF. CDR3 coding DNA: TGTGCCAGCAGTGACGCAGGGGCAGATACGCAGTATTTT.

This sequence joins TRBV5-4 and TRBJ1-5; D remains ambiguous. The germline CDR1 and CDR2 sequences are SGHNT and YYREEE (reference sequence). The CDR3 totals 12 residues. Trimming stripped 5 bases from V and 3 bases from J, with 6 bases between. Written as DNA, the CDR3 is TGTGCCAGCAGGGACTTCAATCAGCCCCAGCATTTT. As protein: CASRDFNQPQHF.

The chain has TRBV2 and TRBJ1-1, with 8 bases fitting TRBD1. The V gene's germline CDR1 is SNHLY and CDR2 FYNNEI. This CDR3 is built from 14 residues. After removal of 9 bases from V and 10 bases from J, the junction contained 16 bases not matched to a gene. DNA for the CDR3: TGTGCCAGGAGAGGTAACAGGGGGGCGTCGGGAGCTTTCTTT. Translating gives CARRGNRGASGAFF.

Turning to this clone: At one end the junction does not follow the germline gene, possibly because of a read error. V usage is TRBV7-3 and J usage is TRBJ2-3; D is ambiguous. CDR1 SGHTA and CDR2 FQGTGA come from the germline V gene. CDR3 size: 14 residues. As DNA, the CDR3 is TGTGCCAGCAGCCTAACTACTGGCACAGATACGCAGTATTTT. Translated, it gives CASSLTTGTDTQYF.

The chain carries TRBV4-3 and TRBJ2-3; a possible D gene is TRBD2 (5 bases). This CDR3 is 12 amino acids long. Trimming removed 5 bases at V and 5 bases at J, with 8 bases between. In germline, CDR1 is LGHNA, CDR2 YSLEER. As DNA, the CDR3 is TGCGCCAGCAGCGAACGGGGAGATACGCAGTATTTT. Its translation: CASSERGDTQYF.